Below are 27 T cell receptor beta chains sequenced from a single sample in a study of blood T cells in healthy people across ages. Sample-barcoded 5' priming and a J-beta primer mix drove a second PCR of 7 to 11 cycles. In TCRdb, the 5' RACE reads were re-called with MiXCR into one record per CDR3 protein. The sample holds approximately 2,000,000 distinct CDR3 sequences, about 39% seen once. Sequenced material: blood. The receptors were gathered from a human donor in good health.

This clonotype was seen a few times. The chain links TRBV6-2 or TRBV6-3 to TRBJ2-5, with D perhaps matching TRBD1 or TRBD2 (6 bases each). CDR1 and CDR2 from the germline V gene are MNHEY and SVGEGT. Trimming took 2 bases from V and 2 from J, leaving 12 bases between them. CDR3 length: 15 amino acids. Here the CDR3 DNA reads TGTGCCAGCAGTTACACCGGGGGCCGACAAGAGACCCAGTACTTC. Amino acid sequence: CASSYTGGRQETQYF.

V usage is TRBV7-2 and J usage is TRBJ1-5; the D is unclear. The germline CDR1 and CDR2 sequences are SGHTA and FQGNSA. V dropped 1 base and J dropped 7 bases, with 5 bases sitting between them. This CDR3 is built from 12 residues. The CDR3 DNA is TGTGCCAGCAGCTTAGAATGGCAGCCCCAGCATTTT. Residues: CASSLEWQPQHF.

The genes are TRBV7-8 and TRBJ2-3; TRBD2 aligns across 13 bases. CDR1 SGHVS and CDR2 FQNEAQ come from the germline V gene. The CDR3 has 17 amino acids. The V gene end was trimmed by 4 bases and the J gene end by 4 bases; junction bases not matched to a gene: 8. In nucleotides, the CDR3 is TGTGCCAGCAGCTCCCGACTAGCGGGGGGCCCCCCAGATACGCAGTATTTT. The encoded protein is CASSSRLAGGPPDTQYF. The full variable domain, its missing parts supplied by reference TRBV7-8 and TRBJ2-3, is GAGVSQSPRYKVAKRGQDVALRCDPISGHVSLFWYQQALGQGPEFLTYFQNEAQLDKSGLPSDRFFAERPEGSVSTLKIQRTQQEDSAVYLCASSSRLAGGPPDTQYFGPGTRLTVL.

This clonotype was seen more than once but under ten times. The genes are TRBV29-1 and TRBJ2-5; the match to TRBD2 covers 7 bases. V gave up 7 bases and J gave up 3 bases; unmatched junction bases: 11. The germline V gene has CDR1 SQVTM and CDR2 ANQGSEA. The CDR3 consists of 14 residues. The CDR3 here is CSADLGGTKETQYF. The CDR3 DNA is TGCAGCGCCGACCTGGGAGGGACTAAAGAGACCCAGTACTTC.

This clonotype occurred a few times. This chain connects TRBV5-1 to TRBJ2-7; no firm D call. V lost 1 base, J lost 7 bases, and 12 bases lay in between. The CDR3 totals 13 residues. Germline V lookup: CDR1 SGHRS, CDR2 YFSETQ. Written as DNA, the CDR3 is TGCGCCAGCAGCTTGAAGGGTGCAGGAGAGCAGTACTTC. Amino acids: CASSLKGAGEQYF. Drawing the rest from reference TRBV5-1 and TRBJ2-7, the complete variable domain is KAGVTQTPRYLIKTRGQQVTLSCSPISGHRSVSWYQQTPGQGLQFLFEYFSETQRNKGNFPGRFSGRQFSNSRSEMNVSTLELGDSALYLCASSLKGAGEQYFGPGTRLTVT.

This clonotype has just a few counts. This rearrangement joins TRBV6-6 to TRBJ2-5, with D tentatively TRBD2 (6 bases). The CDR3 extends over 13 amino acids. The ends were cut back, 5 bases at V and 5 bases at J, with 12 bases in the middle. Looked up from germline, CDR1 is MNHNY and CDR2 is SVGAGI (reference sequence). The CDR3: CASSITSMETQYF. CDR3 DNA: TGTGCCAGCAGTATCACTAGCATGGAGACCCAGTACTTC.

This clonotype was counted only a few times. The rearrangement links TRBV12-3 or TRBV12-4 to TRBJ2-3, with 8 bases fitting TRBD2. CDR3 length equals 20 residues. V trimming: 5 bases; J trimming: 2 bases; junction bases outside the gene matches: 21. The CDR3 reads CASSAKSRGVSRLNTDTQYF. CDR3 DNA sequence: TGTGCCAGCAGTGCTAAATCGCGGGGGGTCTCACGGCTCAACACAGATACGCAGTATTTT.

This clonotype occurred many times. The CDR3 is CSARDRGSSYNSPLHF. The DNA of the CDR3 is TGCAGTGCTCGGGACAGGGGAAGCTCCTATAATTCACCCCTCCACTTT. This chain links TRBV20-1 with TRBJ1-6, with 10 bases aligning to TRBD1. This CDR3 has 16 amino acids. From germline, CDR1 is DFQATT and CDR2 SNEGSKA (reference sequence). V shed 5 bases, J shed 0 bases, and the junction held 4 bases outside the gene matches.

The rearrangement joins TRBV11-2 to TRBJ2-7; D may be TRBD1 or TRBD2 (5 bases each). The germline CDR1 and CDR2 sequences are SGHAT and FQNNGV. CDR3 length: 16 residues. V dropped 3 bases and J dropped 7 bases, with 22 bases sitting between them. The CDR3 region is CASSLSMLGEMEEQYF. CDR3 sequence (DNA): TGTGCCAGCAGCTTGTCTATGTTGGGGGAAATGGAAGAGCAGTACTTC. Complete variable domain (other parts from reference TRBV11-2 and TRBJ2-7): EAGVAQSPRYKIIEKRQSVAFWCNPISGHATLYWYQQILGQGPKLLIQFQNNGVVDDSQLPKDRFSAERLKGVDSTLKIQPAKLEDSAVYLCASSLSMLGEMEEQYFGPGTRLTVT.

CDR3: CSVEEAGVMNTEAFF. CDR3 nucleotide sequence: TGCAGCGTTGAGGAGGCAGGGGTTATGAACACTGAAGCTTTCTTT. The chain joins TRBV29-1 to TRBJ1-1; the D gene is possibly TRBD1 (6 bases). Germline V gives CDR1 SQVTM, CDR2 ANQGSEA. Trimming removed 3 bases at V and 0 bases at J, with 14 bases between. The CDR3 runs to 15 residues.

This clonotype was seen a few times. The chain carries TRBV2 and TRBJ2-4; D call uncertain. CDR3 length equals 17 residues. Trimming pared 3 bases from V and 3 bases from J, leaving 18 bases between. Per the germline V gene, CDR1 is SNHLY and CDR2 is FYNNEI. CDR3 protein: CASSDAGARIVKNIQYF. DNA for the CDR3: TGTGCCAGCAGTGATGCTGGAGCCCGTATTGTCAAAAACATTCAGTACTTC. Combining the CDR3 with reference TRBV2 and TRBJ2-4 gives the whole variable domain EPEVTQTPSHQVTQMGQEVILRCVPISNHLYFYWYRQILGQKVEFLVSFYNNEISEKSEIFDDQFSVERPDGSNFTLKIRSTKLEDSAMYFCASSDAGARIVKNIQYFGAGTRLSVL.

This sequence joins TRBV27 and TRBJ2-1; D unclear. Trimming took off 4 bases at V and 5 bases at J, with 15 bases between the two ends. The CDR3 is made up of 15 amino acids. CDR1 and CDR2 from the germline V gene are MNHEY and SMNVEV (reference sequence). Here the CDR3 DNA reads TGTGCCAGCAGTTGGAACTCCCAACTACACAATGAGCAGTTCTTC. Translating it yields CASSWNSQLHNEQFF.

This clonotype showed up just a few times. V is TRBV20-1 and J is TRBJ2-4; D is uncertain. V was pared by 0 bases and J by 1 base, with 4 bases between. CDR1 is DFQATT, CDR2 SNEGSKA, per germline (reference sequence). This CDR3 has 13 residues. CDR3 DNA sequence: TGCAGTGCTAGAGATGAGGCCAAAAACATTCAGTACTTC. Its translation: CSARDEAKNIQYF.

The chain is built from TRBV3-1 and TRBJ2-5; D may be TRBD1 (7 bases). CDR1 LGHDT and CDR2 YNNKEL come from the germline V gene (reference sequence). The ends were cut back, 4 bases at V and 5 bases at J, with 20 bases in the middle. The CDR3 runs to 16 residues. The CDR3 is CASSRLTPTGRETQYF. For the CDR3, the DNA is TGTGCCAGCAGCCGACTAACACCGACAGGGAGGGAGACCCAGTACTTC.

This clonotype appeared many times. V gene TRBV29-1 combines with J gene TRBJ2-7; possibly TRBD1 or TRBD2 for D (6 bases each). The CDR3 has 14 residues. Between the trimmed V and J ends, which lost 6 bases and 5 bases, there was a span of 20 bases. Germline CDR1 SQVTM, CDR2 ANQGSEA. CDR3 region: CSVSSGDIIHEQYF. In DNA form, the CDR3 reads TGCAGCGTCTCTTCGGGGGACATTATCCACGAGCAGTACTTC.

In this sample, this clonotype turned up a few times. This rearrangement joins TRBV20-1 to TRBJ2-1; D may correspond to TRBD1 or TRBD2 (5 bases each). CDR3 length: 12 amino acids. Germline loops: CDR1 DFQATT, CDR2 SNEGSKA (reference sequence). Trimming stripped 6 bases from V and 9 bases from J, with 15 bases between. The CDR3 DNA is TGCAGTGCACCCGGGGCTTGGGCTGAGCAGTTCTTC. This gives the protein CSAPGAWAEQFF.

The chain couples TRBV6-5 to TRBJ1-2; D is unclear. The germline V gene has CDR1 MNHEY and CDR2 SVGAGI. The CDR3 has 14 residues. Trimming took 6 bases from V and 3 from J, leaving 14 bases between them. DNA for the CDR3: TGTGCCAGCAGCTCGGGTCGGGGATACTATGGCTACACCTTC. Protein sequence: CASSSGRGYYGYTF.

This chain joins TRBV6-4 and TRBJ2-2; TRBD1 matches 10 bases. The germline CDR1 and CDR2 sequences are MRHNA and SNTAGT. The CDR3 has 15 amino acids. V lost 6 bases to trimming and J lost 3 bases; unmatched junction nucleotides: 4. The CDR3 loop is CASRDDRGHTGELFF. CDR3 in DNA: TGTGCCAGCAGAGATGACAGGGGGCACACCGGGGAGCTGTTTTTT.

The genes are TRBV20-1 and TRBJ2-3; no reliable D call. V was clipped by 3 bases and J by 8 bases, with 9 bases between them. The germline V gene has CDR1 DFQATT and CDR2 SNEGSKA (reference sequence). The length of the CDR3 is 11 residues. CDR3 sequence (DNA): TGCAGTGCTAGTTGGGGAAGTACGCAGTATTTT. Amino acid sequence: CSASWGSTQYF.

This clonotype was picked up a small number of times. The CDR3 region is CASRGAGSQETQYF. The CDR3 DNA sequence: TGTGCCAGCAGGGGAGCGGGGTCACAGGAGACCCAGTACTTC. V usage is TRBV6-5 and J usage is TRBJ2-5; the match to TRBD2 covers 7 bases. V trimming: 6 bases; J trimming: 5 bases; junction bases outside the gene matches: 9. The CDR3 runs to 14 residues. CDR1 MNHEY and CDR2 SVGAGI come from the germline V gene.

This clonotype was seen a single time. The V gene is TRBV4-1, the J gene TRBJ2-1; D ambiguous. V lost 0 bases to trimming and J lost 2 bases, with 11 bases between them. This CDR3 contains 16 residues. The germline CDR1 and CDR2 sequences are MGHRA and YSYEKL. The CDR3 DNA reads as TGCGCCAGCAGCCAAGACTTACGGAGCCCCTACAATGAGCAGTTCTTC. Protein product: CASSQDLRSPYNEQFF.

This clonotype was counted a few times. CDR3 nucleotides: TGCAGCGTTGGGATTTCTGTCACAGATACGCAGTATTTT. The encoded protein is CSVGISVTDTQYF. The chain links TRBV29-1 to TRBJ2-3; D not resolved. The CDR3 has 13 amino acids. Trimming left V 4 bases short and J 2 bases short, with 10 bases between. CDR1 and CDR2 (germline): SQVTM, ANQGSEA.

The CDR3 bases are TGTGCCAGCAGTTACGGAATTCGACAGGTCCCCTACGAGCAGTACTTC. Translated, it gives CASSYGIRQVPYEQYF. The V gene is TRBV6-5, the J gene TRBJ2-5; possible D gene TRBD1, 6 bases. The J call is uncertain, as TRBJ2-7 better fits the DNA end. This CDR3 has 16 amino acids. Germline CDR1 and CDR2: MNHEY and SVGAGI.

This clonotype was found a few times. This chain links TRBV5-1 with TRBJ2-7; D is unclear. V dropped 0 bases and J dropped 4 bases, with 17 bases sitting between them. Germline V gene data show CDR1 as SGHRS and CDR2 as YFSETQ. CDR3 length: 16 amino acids. The CDR3 loop reads CASSLGPPNLLYEQYF. The CDR3 bases are TGCGCCAGCAGCTTGGGACCCCCGAATCTGCTATACGAGCAGTACTTC.

This clonotype was seen a handful of times. An end of the junction does not agree with germline; a read error may underlie this. This chain links TRBV7-2 with TRBJ2-7, with D hard to call. Germline values: CDR1 SGHTA, CDR2 FQGNSA. The CDR3 loop spans 14 amino acids. In DNA, the CDR3 is TGTGCCACCAGCCCCCCACGACGCTCCTACGAGCAGTACTTC. This translates into CATSPPRRSYEQYF.

J is TRBJ1-1 and V is TRBV2; 7 bases match TRBD1. The CDR3 contains 13 residues. From germline, CDR1 is SNHLY and CDR2 FYNNEI. The V gene end was trimmed by 8 bases and the J gene end by 1 base; junction bases not matched to a gene: 4. The CDR3 here is CASPQGGNTEAFF. In DNA form, the CDR3 reads TGTGCCAGCCCCCAGGGGGGGAACACTGAAGCTTTCTTT.

The CDR3 DNA sequence: TGTGCCAGCAGCTTTACCAGGACAGGGACCATCTATGGCTACACCTTC. It encodes CASSFTRTGTIYGYTF. The rearrangement uses TRBV7-8 and TRBJ1-2; the match to TRBD1 covers 8 bases. The V gene end was trimmed by 3 bases and the J gene end by 4 bases; junction bases not matched to a gene: 10. CDR3 length: 16 residues. Germline-derived CDR1 and CDR2 are SGHVS and FQNEAQ.